Given below is one TCR beta chain in context. The sample is drawn from a study of blood T cell repertoires in COVID-19. Study-level background: The United States, Italy and Spain supplied acute and convalescent COVID-19 samples. PBMCs, B-cell-depleted T cells, or T cells were the source of the cDNA or gDNA that made up the material.

Germline CDR1 SGHAT, CDR2 FQNNGV. V lost 1 base to trimming and J lost 2 bases, with 15 bases between them. The CDR3 loop spans 16 amino acids. In the authors' workflow: Reference gene primer amplification gave estimated nucleated cell counts. Clones were read by immunoSEQ multiplex PCR, and TCRdb kept only the in-frame ones, dropping some. The V and J calls and clone size are taken from that table; D and trimming were inferred from the DNA. The table shows 150,000 to 200,000 clones, with 75% to 85% occurring only once. The sample taken for sequencing was peripheral blood. The TCR comes from a human donor in a cohort sampled during active COVID-19. The V call is TRBV11-2, the J call TRBJ2-7, with TRBD2 as a possible D gene (7 bases). CDR3: CASSLVDTGTTYEQYF. The CDR3 DNA reads TGTGCCAGCAGCTTAGTAGACACAGGGACTACCTACGAGCAGTACTTC.